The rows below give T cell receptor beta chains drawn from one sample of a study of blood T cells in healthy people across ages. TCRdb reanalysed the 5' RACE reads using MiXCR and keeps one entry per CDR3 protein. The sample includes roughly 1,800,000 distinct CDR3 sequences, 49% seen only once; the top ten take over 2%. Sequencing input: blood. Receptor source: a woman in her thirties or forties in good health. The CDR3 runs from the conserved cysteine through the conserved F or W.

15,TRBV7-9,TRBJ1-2,CASSTGQARWYGYTF
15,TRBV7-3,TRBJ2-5,CASSKGAGLQETQYF
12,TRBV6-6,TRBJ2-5,CATRVGQETQYF
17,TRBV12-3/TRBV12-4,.,CASSRQVGTGGLETQYF
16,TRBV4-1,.,CASSQGPGGSIYEQYF
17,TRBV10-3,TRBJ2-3,CAISEDSTPGYTDTQYF
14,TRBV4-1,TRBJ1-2,CASSQGRGEGGYTF
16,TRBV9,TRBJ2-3,CASSGGTGAGADTQYF
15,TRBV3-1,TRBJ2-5,CASSYGDRDLETQYF
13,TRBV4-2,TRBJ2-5,CASSQGLEETQYF
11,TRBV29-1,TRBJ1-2,CSVRTGNGYTF
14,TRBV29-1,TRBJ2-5,CSVEDPGGPQIQYF
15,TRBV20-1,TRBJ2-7,CSASPPLTGAYEQYF
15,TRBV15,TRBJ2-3,CATSGALPSTDTQYF
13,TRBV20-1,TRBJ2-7,CSASPGGTYEQYF
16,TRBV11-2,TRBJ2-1,CASSTGETLWDNEQFF
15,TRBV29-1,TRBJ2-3,CSARGGSSGTDTQYF
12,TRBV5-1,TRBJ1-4,CASSLQGSKLFF
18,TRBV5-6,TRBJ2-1,CASSLSFLAGRSYNEQFF